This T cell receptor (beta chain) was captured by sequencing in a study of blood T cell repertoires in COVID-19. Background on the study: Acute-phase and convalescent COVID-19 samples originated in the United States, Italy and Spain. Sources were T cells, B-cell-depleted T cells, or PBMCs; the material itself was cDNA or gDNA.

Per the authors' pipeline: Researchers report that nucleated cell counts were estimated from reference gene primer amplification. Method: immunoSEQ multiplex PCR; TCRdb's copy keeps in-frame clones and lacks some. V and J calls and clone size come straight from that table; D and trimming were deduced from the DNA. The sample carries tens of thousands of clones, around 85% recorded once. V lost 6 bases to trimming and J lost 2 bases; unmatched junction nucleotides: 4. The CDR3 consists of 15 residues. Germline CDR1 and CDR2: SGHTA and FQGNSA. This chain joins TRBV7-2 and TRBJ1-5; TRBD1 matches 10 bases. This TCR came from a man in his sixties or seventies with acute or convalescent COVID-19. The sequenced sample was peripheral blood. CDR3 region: CASRRQGAGNQPQHF. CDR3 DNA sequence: TGTGCCAGCAGACGACAGGGGGCGGGCAATCAGCCCCAGCATTTT.